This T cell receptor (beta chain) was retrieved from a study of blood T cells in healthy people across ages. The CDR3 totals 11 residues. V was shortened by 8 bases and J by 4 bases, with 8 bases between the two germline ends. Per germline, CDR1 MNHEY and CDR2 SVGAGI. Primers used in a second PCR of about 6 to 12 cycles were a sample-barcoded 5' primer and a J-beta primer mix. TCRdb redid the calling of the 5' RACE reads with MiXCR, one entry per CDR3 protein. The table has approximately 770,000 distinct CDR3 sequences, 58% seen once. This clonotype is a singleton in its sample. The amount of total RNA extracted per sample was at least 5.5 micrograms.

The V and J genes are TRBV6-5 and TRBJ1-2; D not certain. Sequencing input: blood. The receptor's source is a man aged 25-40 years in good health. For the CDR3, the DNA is TGTGCCAGCGCGGGCCCCTATGGCTACACCTTC. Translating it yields CASAGPYGYTF.